A single sample gave rise to the 5 T cell receptor beta chains below, sequenced in a study of identical twins. TCRdb re-derived calls from the 5' RACE reads in MiXCR, one entry per CDR3 protein. The sample holds just over 500,000 distinct CDR3 sequences, 20% to 25% seen once. Another study also made use of these data, one on T cells expressing NK-cell markers.

Sequencing input: CD4+ T cells sorted from blood. The source of these receptors is a woman younger than 35 in good health.

This chain uses TRBV12-3 or TRBV12-4 with TRBJ1-1; D is unclear. V was clipped by 5 bases and J by 6 bases, with 10 bases between them. The CDR3 is 12 residues long. The chain's CDR3 is CASSKPSPEAFF. CDR3 DNA: TGTGCCAGCAGTAAACCCTCTCCTGAAGCTTTCTTT.

V and J are TRBV5-1 and TRBJ1-4; the D is unclear. The V gene's germline CDR1 is SGHRS and CDR2 YFSETQ. With 2 bases removed from V and 7 bases from J, the gap between germline ends came to 9 bases. The length of the CDR3 is 13 residues. CDR3 sequence reads: CASSFQRAEKLFF. CDR3 DNA sequence: TGCGCCAGCAGCTTCCAGAGGGCTGAAAAACTGTTTTTT.

The chain employs TRBV12-3 or TRBV12-4 and TRBJ2-2; no firm D call. Deletions cut 3 bases from V and 3 bases from J, with 5 bases between. The CDR3 is 13 amino acids. Written as DNA, the CDR3 is TGTGCCAGCAGTTTCCCCGACACCGGGGAGCTGTTTTTT. Its translation: CASSFPDTGELFF.

A few counts support this clonotype. The J gene is TRBJ2-4, the V gene TRBV10-1; a possible D gene is TRBD1 (5 bases). CDR1 is WNHNN, CDR2 SYGVQD, per germline (reference sequence). The CDR3 extends over 13 amino acids. With 0 bases removed from V and 13 bases from J, the gap between germline ends came to 13 bases. The CDR3 region has the DNA TGCGCCAGCAGTGAGTCGAGAGACAGCCACCAGTACTTC. Protein product: CASSESRDSHQYF.

The V and J genes are TRBV5-1 and TRBJ2-3; the match to TRBD2 covers 11 bases. The CDR3 loop spans 16 amino acids. V trimming: 2 bases; J trimming: 2 bases; junction bases outside the gene matches: 4. Germline-derived CDR1 and CDR2 are SGHRS and YFSETQ. The CDR3 DNA reads as TGCGCCAGCAGCTTCACTAGCGGGGGCAACACAGATACGCAGTATTTT. Translating gives CASSFTSGGNTDTQYF.